These 4 T cell receptor beta chains share one sample of origin, sequenced in a study of cytotoxic CD8 clonotypes in ibrutinib-treated CLL (dated by TCRdb to about 2021). Library method: the immunoSEQ multiplex PCR assay. TCRdb mirrors the immuneACCESS table, restricted to in-frame sequences. Some clones are absent from its copies; in checked studies, under half trace to an unresolved V gene, and the reason for the others is unknown. The sample includes over 100,000 clones, with 80% to 90% observed a single time. About 1.9% of the sample goes to the ten largest clones. This specimen's time point label, interpreted: approximately 25 months on ibrutinib. Sample: PBMCs, taken after 24 months of ibrutinib treatment. These receptors were collected from a human donor with chronic lymphocytic leukemia.

In the case of this clone: This same CDR3 is encoded by further DNA sequences in the sample. The chain joins TRBV27 to TRBJ2-7, with TRBD1 identical over 8 bases. V lost 8 bases and J lost 4; bases outside the gene matches: 7. The germline gives CDR1 MNHEY, CDR2 SMNVEV (reference sequence). This CDR3 contains 13 residues. The CDR3 region is CASSRTGPYEQYF. In DNA, the CDR3 is TGTGCCAGCTCCCGGACAGGGCCATACGAGCAGTACTTC.

The chain links TRBV9 to TRBJ2-1; TRBD2 matches at 9 bases. CDR1 SGDLS and CDR2 YYNGEE come from the germline V gene. V lost 1 base to trimming and J lost 9 bases; unmatched junction nucleotides: 5. CDR3 size: 14 residues. The CDR3 nucleotides read TGTGCCAGCAGCGTAAGCGGGGGGAAAAGTGAGCAGTTCTTC. It specifies CASSVSGGKSEQFF.

This sequence joins TRBV4-3 and TRBJ1-2; D is undetermined. CDR1 and CDR2 from the germline V gene are LGHNA and YSLEER. The CDR3 loop spans 13 amino acids. The V end lost 0 bases, the J end lost 4 bases, and 6 bases lay between the germline ends. Written as DNA, the CDR3 is TGCGCCAGCAGCCAAGAAGGTGGCTATGGCTACACCTTC. As protein: CASSQEGGYGYTF.

The gene calls are TRBV5-6 and TRBJ2-1; 10 bases fit TRBD2. This CDR3 region has 14 residues. Per the germline V gene, CDR1 is SGHDT and CDR2 is YYEEEE. Trimming removed 4 bases from V and 7 bases from J; junction bases left unmatched: 5. The CDR3 sequence is CASSAGLAINEQFF. DNA for the CDR3: TGTGCCAGCAGCGCGGGACTAGCGATTAATGAGCAGTTCTTC.